This T cell receptor (beta chain) was captured in a study of blood T cells in healthy people across ages. Across the whole study: Every two T cells gave about one barcoded beta molecule via template switching. Regarding the study as a whole: Aged donors had fewer naive CD4+ cells and lower diversity than long-lived donors.

Through a sample-barcoded 5' primer and a J-beta primer mix, a second PCR was run for roughly 6 to 12 cycles. TCRdb recomputed calls from the 5' RACE reads with MiXCR, one row per CDR3 protein. The sample carries about 730,000 distinct CDR3 sequences, around 46% recorded once. Trimming took 5 bases from V and 3 from J; bases not matched to a gene: 7. This CDR3 spans 15 amino acids. Per germline, CDR1 MDHEN and CDR2 SYDVKM. Each sample used at least 6.5 million PBMCs. To note about this clonotype: Its antigen is not known.

The TCR was taken from a woman aged 60-75 years in good health. The V and J genes are TRBV28 and TRBJ1-5, with 7 bases identical to TRBD1. Input material: blood. CDR3 region: CASSPGGTANQPQHF. Here the CDR3 DNA reads TGTGCCAGCAGTCCCGGAGGGACAGCCAATCAGCCCCAGCATTTT.